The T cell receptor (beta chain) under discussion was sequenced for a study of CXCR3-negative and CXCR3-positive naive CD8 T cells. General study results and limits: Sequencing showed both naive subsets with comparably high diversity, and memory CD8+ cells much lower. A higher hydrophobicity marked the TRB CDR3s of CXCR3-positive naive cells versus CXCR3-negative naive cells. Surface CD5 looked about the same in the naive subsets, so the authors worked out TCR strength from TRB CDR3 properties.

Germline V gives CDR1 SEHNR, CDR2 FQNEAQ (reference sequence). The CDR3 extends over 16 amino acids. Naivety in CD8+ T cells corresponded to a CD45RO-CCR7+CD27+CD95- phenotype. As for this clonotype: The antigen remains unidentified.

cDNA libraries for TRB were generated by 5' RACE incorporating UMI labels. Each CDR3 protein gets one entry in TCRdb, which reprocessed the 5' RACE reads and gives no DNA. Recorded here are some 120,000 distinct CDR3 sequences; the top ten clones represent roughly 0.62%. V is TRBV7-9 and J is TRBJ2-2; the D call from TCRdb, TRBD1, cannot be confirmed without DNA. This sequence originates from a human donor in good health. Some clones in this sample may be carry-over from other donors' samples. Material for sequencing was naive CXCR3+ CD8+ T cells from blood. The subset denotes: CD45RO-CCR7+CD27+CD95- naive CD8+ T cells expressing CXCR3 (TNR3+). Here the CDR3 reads CASSPPGQKNTGELFF.